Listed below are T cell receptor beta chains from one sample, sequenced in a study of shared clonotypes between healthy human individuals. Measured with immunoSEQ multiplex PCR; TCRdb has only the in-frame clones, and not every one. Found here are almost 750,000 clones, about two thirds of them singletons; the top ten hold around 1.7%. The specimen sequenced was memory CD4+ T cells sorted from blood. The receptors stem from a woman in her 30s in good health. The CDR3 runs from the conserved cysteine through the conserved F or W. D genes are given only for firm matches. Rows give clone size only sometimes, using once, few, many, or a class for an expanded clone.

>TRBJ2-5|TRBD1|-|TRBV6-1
CAGDIGRGSQETQYF
TGTGCCGGCGATATCGGCAGGGGGTCCCAAGAGACCCAGTACTTC
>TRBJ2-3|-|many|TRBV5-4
CASSFLPRTRISDTQYF
TGTGCCAGCAGCTTTTTACCGAGGACTCGGATTTCAGATACGCAGTATTTT
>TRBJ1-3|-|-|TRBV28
CASSLPQGSGNTIYF
TGTGCCAGCAGTTTACCTCAGGGCTCTGGAAACACCATATATTTT
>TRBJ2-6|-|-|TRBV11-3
CASSSPGISGANVLTF
TGTGCCAGCAGCTCTCCAGGGATCTCTGGGGCCAACGTCCTGACTTTC
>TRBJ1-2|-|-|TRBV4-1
CASSQEMKGRGGRDYGYTF
TGCGCCAGCAGCCAAGAGATGAAAGGCAGGGGAGGTCGCGACTATGGCTACACCTTC
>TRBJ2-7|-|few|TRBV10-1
CASWYRRAYEQYF
TGCGCCAGCTGGTACAGGCGAGCCTACGAGCAGTACTTC
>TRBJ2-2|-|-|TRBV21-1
CASTGLAGGWTGELFF
TGTGCCAGCACCGGACTAGCGGGAGGGTGGACCGGGGAGCTGTTTTTT
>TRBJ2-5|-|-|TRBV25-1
CASSGRRLQETQYF
TGTGCCAGCAGTGGAAGACGCCTCCAAGAGACCCAGTACTTC
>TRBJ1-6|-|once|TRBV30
CAWSPSKGTFGSPLHF
TGTGCCTGGAGCCCTTCCAAGGGCACTTTCGGATCACCCCTCCACTTT
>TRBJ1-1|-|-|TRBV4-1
CASSQDWNRPRAFF
TGCGCCAGCAGCCAAGATTGGAATAGACCGCGAGCTTTCTTT
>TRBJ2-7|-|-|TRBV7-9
CASSSSGADSYEQYF
TGTGCCAGCAGCTCTAGTGGAGCGGACTCCTACGAGCAGTACTTC